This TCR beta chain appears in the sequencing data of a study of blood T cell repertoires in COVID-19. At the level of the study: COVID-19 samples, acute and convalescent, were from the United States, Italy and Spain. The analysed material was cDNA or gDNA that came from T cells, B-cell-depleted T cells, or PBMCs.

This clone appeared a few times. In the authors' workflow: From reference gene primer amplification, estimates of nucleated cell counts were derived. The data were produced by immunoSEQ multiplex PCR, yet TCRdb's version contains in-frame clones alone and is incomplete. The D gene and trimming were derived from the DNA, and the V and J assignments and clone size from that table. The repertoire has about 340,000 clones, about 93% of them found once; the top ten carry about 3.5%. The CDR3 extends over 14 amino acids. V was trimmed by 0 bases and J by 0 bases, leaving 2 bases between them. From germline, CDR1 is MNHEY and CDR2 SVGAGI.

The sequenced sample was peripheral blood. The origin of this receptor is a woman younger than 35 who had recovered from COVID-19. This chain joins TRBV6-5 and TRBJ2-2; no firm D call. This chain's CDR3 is CASSYSSNTGELFF. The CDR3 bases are TGTGCCAGCAGTTACTCCTCGAACACCGGGGAGCTGTTTTTT.